The source of this TCR beta chain is a study of blood T cell repertoires in COVID-19. Study at large: In each case, the material was cDNA or gDNA derived from T cells, B-cell-depleted T cells, or PBMCs.

In the authors' methods: Reference gene primers were amplified, and this amplification served to estimate nucleated cell counts. The protocol was immunoSEQ multiplex PCR, while the TCRdb copy is restricted to in-frame clones and leaves out a portion. V and J calls and clone size come straight from that table; D and trimming were deduced from the DNA. The table lists 470,000 or so clones, approximately 90% of them singletons. The CDR3 covers 14 residues. Germline CDR1 GTSNPN, CDR2 SVGIG (reference sequence). Trimming removed 3 bases from V and 2 bases from J; junction bases left unmatched: 2. This TCR was recovered from a woman between 25 and 40 years old with acute or convalescent COVID-19. J is TRBJ1-3 and V is TRBV30, with 9 bases aligning to TRBD1. Sequencing was carried out using peripheral blood. As DNA, the CDR3 is TGTGCCTGGAGGACAGGGGGGGCTGGAAACACCATATATTTT. Translated, it gives CAWRTGGAGNTIYF.